These 8 T cell receptor beta chains originate from one sample sequenced in a study of blood T cell repertoires in COVID-19 (dated by TCRdb to 2020 to 2021). The library was generated by the immunoSEQ multiplex PCR assay. TCRdb re-hosts the immuneACCESS table, in-frame sequences only. Its copies lack some clones; in the studies checked, an unresolved V gene accounts for under half of them, and the cause for the rest is not known. Present in this sample are more than 250,000 clones, around 87% of which were seen just once. The ten largest clones take up roughly 5.3% of the sample. Sequenced input: PBMCs or T cells enriched from blood (not recorded which). These receptors were taken from a woman aged 30 to 39 who had recovered from COVID-19.

This chain connects TRBV6-4 to TRBJ2-2, with a possible D match to TRBD2 (5 bases). Trimming took 0 bases from V and 5 from J, leaving 7 bases between them. The CDR3 runs 14 residues. Per germline, CDR1 MRHNA and CDR2 SNTAGT. The CDR3: CASSDSGETGELFF. The CDR3 region has the DNA TGTGCCAGCAGTGACTCCGGGGAAACCGGGGAGCTGTTTTTT.

This rearrangement joins TRBV5-4 to TRBJ2-7; 7 bases line up with TRBD1. Germline CDR1 reads SGHNT; CDR2 reads YYREEE (reference sequence). The J segment lost 6 bases and the V segment lost 3 bases, leaving 6 bases of the junction unmatched. This CDR3 region has 13 residues. CDR3 in amino acids: CASSSDRVGEQYF. The CDR3 DNA reads as TGTGCCAGCAGCTCCGACAGGGTCGGCGAGCAGTACTTC. Supplemented by reference TRBV5-4 and TRBJ2-7, the full variable domain reads ETGVTQSPTHLIKTRGQQVTLRCSSQSGHNTVSWYQQALGQGPQFIFQYYREEENGRGNFPPRFSGLQFPNYSSELNVNALELDDSALYLCASSSDRVGEQYFGPGTRLTVT.

The rearrangement uses TRBV5-5 and TRBJ1-2; 8 nucleotides line up with TRBD1. V shed 1 base and J 2 bases; nucleotides not matched to a gene: 10. The germline CDR1 and CDR2 sequences are SGHKS and YYEKEE (reference sequence). This CDR3 comprises 17 residues. Here the CDR3 reads CASSLRPGQGRNYGYTF. The CDR3 nucleotides read TGTGCCAGCAGCTTGCGGCCCGGACAGGGAAGGAACTATGGCTACACCTTC.

The chain joins TRBV28 to TRBJ2-7, with 8 bases lining up with TRBD1. The CDR3 extends over 12 amino acids. Per the germline V gene, CDR1 is MDHEN and CDR2 is SYDVKM. Losses at the gene ends were 11 bases for V and 7 bases for J; bases not matched to a gene: 10. The CDR3 is CACMTGEKEQYF. The CDR3 DNA reads TGTGCCTGCATGACAGGGGAGAAAGAGCAGTACTTC.

The chain links TRBV29-1 to TRBJ2-3; 10 bases agree with TRBD2. Germline V gene lookup returns CDR1 SQVTM and CDR2 ANQGSEA. The CDR3 totals 15 residues. V shed 5 bases and J 4 bases; nucleotides not matched to a gene: 9. The CDR3 DNA reads TGCAGCGTTTCAGGAGCGGGGGGGCCCGCAGATACGCAGTATTTT. Protein sequence: CSVSGAGGPADTQYF.

The chain joins TRBV7-9 to TRBJ2-3, with 10 nucleotides matching TRBD1. There are 15 residues in the CDR3. V dropped 5 bases and J dropped 5; count of bases not matched to a gene: 7. Germline lookup yields CDR1 SEHNR and CDR2 FQNEAQ (reference sequence). The CDR3 is CASSATGGLGDTQYF. CDR3 coding DNA: TGTGCCAGCAGCGCGACAGGGGGCCTTGGAGATACGCAGTATTTT.

The V and J genes are TRBV20-1 and TRBJ2-7; 9 bases fit TRBD2. J gave up 3 bases and V 3 bases, and 9 bases lay outside the gene matches. Per germline, CDR1 DFQATT and CDR2 SNEGSKA (reference sequence). This CDR3 comprises 15 residues. The CDR3 spells CSASPAGGLHYEQYF. CDR3 nucleotides: TGCAGTGCTAGTCCAGCGGGGGGTCTACACTACGAGCAGTACTTC.

The chain links TRBV5-1 to TRBJ2-1; 9 nucleotides align to TRBD1. Trimming took 6 bases from V and 1 from J; bases not matched to a gene: 8. In germline, CDR1 is SGHRS, CDR2 YFSETQ. CDR3 size: 16 residues. The CDR3 is CASNPGDRESYNEQFF. The CDR3 DNA reads as TGCGCCAGCAACCCGGGGGACAGGGAATCCTACAATGAGCAGTTCTTC.